The clone carrying this TCR beta chain showed up just once. What it recognizes is unknown. The data stem from a study of tumor-infiltrating lymphocytes in localized non-small cell lung cancer. Study observations and caveats: Tumors had more T cell infiltration than uninvolved lung, per TCRbeta sequencing and CD3 counts.

Trimming shortened V by 4 bases and J by 5 bases, and 16 bases separated the two germline ends. This CDR3 comprises 14 residues. Germline V lookup: CDR1 SGHDT, CDR2 YYEEEE. Using immunoSEQ multiplex PCR, the repertoire was profiled, and TCRdb retains in-frame clones only, with some absent. The sample contains 7,200 or so clones, about two thirds of which appear only once. Sequenced material: lung tumor tissue. The V call is TRBV5-6, the J call TRBJ2-7; possible D gene TRBD2, 5 bases. The source is a human donor with non-small cell lung cancer. This chain's CDR3 is CASSTFGPRDEQYF. The CDR3 DNA sequence: TGTGCCAGCAGCACCTTTGGGCCGCGGGACGAGCAGTACTTC. The variable domain in full, with the rest retrieved from reference TRBV5-6 and TRBJ2-7, is DAGVTQSPTHLIKTRGQQVTLRCSPKSGHDTVSWYQQALGQGPQFIFQYYEEEERQRGNFPDRFSGHQFPNYSSELNVNALLLGDSALYLCASSTFGPRDEQYFGPGTRLTVT.